This T cell receptor (beta chain) was profiled in a study of early T cells in non-severe SARS-CoV-2 infection (dated by TCRdb to the early 2020s). Context from the whole study: Bulk RNA from unsorted whole blood was used for TCR sequencing, so alpha and beta chains could not be paired. The research as a whole found: VDJdb matching was skewed toward anti-spike CD8 responses, so virus-specific expansions were likely underestimated and private and CD4 specificities were missed.

From the cysteine through the phenylalanine, the CDR3 covers 16 amino acids. The retained sequence is limited to the CDR3, 48 bases, with the frame set at the first base. V lost 0 bases and J lost 2 bases; the stretch between them is 14 bases long. Sequences SGHDN (CDR1) and FVKESK (CDR2) are obtained from the germline V gene. Library preparation was by 5' RACE. The sample was run on a NextSeq 500. Unique molecular identifiers were attached to individual cDNA molecules in the TCR library protocol so that sequencing error and PCR bias could be corrected. Sequencing covered both TCR alpha and beta chains, and within each sample the abundances of alpha and beta sequences were tightly co-correlated. In the source study's methods: Decombinator V4 was used to perform V gene, J gene and CDR3 annotation of TCR sequences. TCRs were defined as expanded if a significant change between any two time points was detected under a Poisson model with p below 0.0001. TCR abundances were normalised to the total number of TCRs sequenced per sample and were expressed as counts per million. MAIT TCRs were defined by TRAV1-2 paired with TRAJ12, TRAJ20 or TRAJ33, and iNKT TCRs by TRAV10 paired with TRAJ18. A search of VDJdb, accessed on 1 November 2021, was run for TCRs annotated to CMV, EBV and SARS-CoV-2, with TCRs annotated for multiple antigens excluded. TCRdb reran the public reads through fastp at Q25 and MiXCR, keeping productive beta chains. Duplicate CDR3 protein sequences are folded into a single record with the most common DNA and genes. Here the V and J calls rest on TCRdb's processing, not on the authors' analysis. This sample has roughly 110,000 distinct CDR3 sequences in its table, and over 8.5% of those were observed once. The ten largest account for approximately 8.1% of the sample.

A case-control design nested within a healthcare worker cohort in London, UK, was used, with weekly nasopharyngeal swab PCR tests and blood sampling performed. Healthcare workers were recruited during the week of the UK lockdown, between 23 and 31 March 2020, and followed weekly for up to roughly 15 weeks. With respect to this clonotype: Its antigen target is currently unknown. No per-base quality is available; no much larger clone lies one base away.

This receptor chain uses TRBV14 and TRBJ2-7; TRBD2 might be the D gene, on 5 matching bases. This TCR was sampled from an adult who was a healthcare worker with PCR-confirmed SARS-CoV-2 infection or an uninfected control (not recorded which). Material for sequencing was whole blood. The sequence in DNA is TGTGCCAGCAGCCAAGATCTCGGGCGGGCAGCCTACGAGCAGTACTTC. Translated, it gives CASSQDLGRAAYEQYF. Where the CDR3 stops, the reference TRBV14 and TRBJ2-7 genes take over; the full variable domain is EAGVTQFPSHSVIEKGQTVTLRCDPISGHDNLYWYRRVMGKEIKFLLHFVKESKQDESGMPNNRFLAERTGGTYSTLKVQPAELEDSGVYFCASSQDLGRAAYEQYFGPGTRLTVT.